This is a list of T cell receptor beta chains from one sample in a study of blood T cell repertoires in COVID-19. Assay used: immunoSEQ multiplex PCR; TCRdb lists only in-frame clones, some missing. Of about 68,000 clones listed, approximately 79% are singletons. The sample taken for sequencing was peripheral blood. The receptors come from a woman aged 55-75 years with acute or convalescent COVID-19. The CDR3 runs from the conserved cysteine through the conserved F or W. The D gene is left open where the match is weak. The size entry is marked missing in some rows and otherwise reads once, few, many or a size class.

TRBD2	TRBV29-1	.	TRBJ2-7	TGCAGCGTTGAGGCTAGCGGGGTTGGAACGAGCGAGCAGTACTTC	CSVEASGVGTSEQYF
TRBD2	TRBV11-2	once	TRBJ2-3	TGTGCCAGCAGCTTAGTATGGGCTAGCGGGCTAAGCACAGATACGCAGTATTTT	CASSLVWASGLSTDTQYF
.	TRBV5-6	.	TRBJ1-1	TGTGCCAGCAGCTGGGGCCCGAACACTGAAGCTTTCTTT	CASSWGPNTEAFF
.	TRBV5-1	.	TRBJ1-2	TGCGCCAGCAGCTTAGGAACTAATGCCGACTATGGCTACACCTTC	CASSLGTNADYGYTF
.	TRBV7-3	.	TRBJ1-2	TGTGCCAGCAGCTTAAGGGACACTGGCTACACCTTC	CASSLRDTGYTF
.	TRBV2	many	TRBJ1-1	TGTGCCAGCAGAAGGGACACGAACACTGAAGCTTTCTTT	CASRRDTNTEAFF
.	TRBV5-5	.	TRBJ1-5	TGTGCCAGCAGCCTTGACACGTATAGCAATCAGCCCCAGCATTTT	CASSLDTYSNQPQHF
.	TRBV6-2/TRBV6-3	.	TRBJ2-7	TGTGCCAGCAGCCACGGGACATCTCGGGGGTACTTC	CASSHGTSRGYF
.	TRBV5-4	.	TRBJ2-7	TGTGCCAGCAGCTTGTGGGGCGAGACGTACGAGCAGTACTTC	CASSLWGETYEQYF
TRBD2	TRBV6-2/TRBV6-3	.	TRBJ2-7	TGTGCCAGCAGCCCCCGGCTAGCGGGGGACGCCTACGAGCAGTACTTC	CASSPRLAGDAYEQYF
.	TRBV6-5	.	TRBJ1-1	TGTGCCAGCAGTCGTCCGTCCGGGAACACTGAAGCTTTCTTT	CASSRPSGNTEAFF
TRBD2	TRBV3-1/TRBV3-2	.	TRBJ2-3	TGTGCCAGCATCCCCCTGGGACTAGCGGAAGTTTTT	CASIPLGLAEVF
TRBD1	TRBV18	.	TRBJ1-2	TGTGCCAGCTCACCCTCCGGTGAGGGGGCTAATGGCTACACCTTC	CASSPSGEGANGYTF
.	TRBV29-1	few	TRBJ1-2	TGCAGCGTTGAAGTGGACAGCTATGGCTACACCTTC	CSVEVDSYGYTF
.	TRBV5-1	once	TRBJ2-1	TGCGCCAGCAGAAGGGCCTCTGAAAAAGCGGATGAGCAGTTCTTC	CASRRASEKADEQFF
.	TRBV5-1	.	TRBJ2-2	TGCGCCAGCAGCTTCGGCGCCACGTACAGAGACACCGGGGAGCTGTTTTTT	CASSFGATYRDTGELFF
TRBD2	TRBV5-1	.	TRBJ2-3	TGCGCCAGCAGCCCAGAACTAGCGGGGGGGACAGATACGCAGTATTTT	CASSPELAGGTDTQYF
.	TRBV7-3	.	TRBJ1-5	TGTGCCAGCAGCTTGCGAGGCGGCAATCAGCCCCAGCATTTT	CASSLRGGNQPQHF
.	TRBV9	few	TRBJ1-3	TGTGCCAGCAGCGCCGAGTTCCTCCTCGGAAACACCATATATTTT	CASSAEFLLGNTIYF
.	TRBV28	.	TRBJ2-3	TGTGCCAGCAGTCCCGACTGGAGTACGCAGTATTTT	CASSPDWSTQYF
TRBD1	TRBV6-5	.	TRBJ1-5	TGTGCCAGCAGTTCGGACAGGGTGAGCCAGCCCCAGCATTTT	CASSSDRVSQPQHF
TRBD1	TRBV28	.	TRBJ1-2	TGTGCCAGCAGTCGCCAGGGGGCGCGAGGCTACACCTTC	CASSRQGARGYTF
TRBD1	TRBV5-1	.	TRBJ2-7	TGCGCCAGCAGCTTGACAGGGGGCTACGAGCAGTACTTC	CASSLTGGYEQYF
.	TRBV3-1/TRBV3-2	.	TRBJ2-7	TGTGCCAGCAGCCATGGTGCGGGGCGATCCTACGAGCAGTACTTC	CASSHGAGRSYEQYF
.	TRBV15	once	TRBJ2-5	TGTGCCACCAGCAGAGAGCAAACAGGGTGGGAGACCCAGTACTTC	CATSREQTGWETQYF
.	TRBV18	.	TRBJ1-1	TGTGCCAGCTCACCCGCCTACGGGAACACTGAAGCTTTCTTT	CASSPAYGNTEAFF
TRBD2	TRBV9	.	TRBJ2-3	TGTGCCAGCAGCGTAGGAAGCGGGGGGTCCCATAGCACAGATACGCAGTATTTT	CASSVGSGGSHSTDTQYF
.	TRBV5-4	few	TRBJ1-1	TGTGCCAGCAGCCCAGACACCCGGGGGACTGAAGCTTTCTTT	CASSPDTRGTEAFF
TRBD1	TRBV27	.	TRBJ1-2	TGTGCCAGCAGTTTAGGGGGGCCAGGGGGAGATGGCTACACCTTC	CASSLGGPGGDGYTF
.	TRBV27	.	TRBJ2-1	TGTGCCAGCAGAAGACAGGACTACAATGAGCAGTTCTTC	CASRRQDYNEQFF
.	TRBV13	.	TRBJ1-5	TGTGCCAGCAGCTTCACGGGAGGGGGGAATCAGCCCCAGCATTTT	CASSFTGGGNQPQHF
.	TRBV19	once	TRBJ1-2	TGTGCCAGTAGTACCGCCGCAGGGGACTATGGCTACACCTTC	CASSTAAGDYGYTF
TRBD2	TRBV6-2/TRBV6-3	.	TRBJ2-1	TGTGCCAGCAGTTACGGGGGGGAGGTATACAATGAGCAGTTCTTC	CASSYGGEVYNEQFF
.	TRBV5-1	few	TRBJ1-1	TGCGCCAGCAGCGGCGGACAGATGAACACTGAAGCTTTCTTT	CASSGGQMNTEAFF
.	TRBV5-4	.	TRBJ1-6	TGTGCCAGCAGCCAAAATCCAGGGGTTAATTCACCCCTCCACTTT	CASSQNPGVNSPLHF
.	TRBV15	few	TRBJ1-5	TGTGCCACCAGCCCAGACCAGGGTCTCAATCAGCCCCAGCATTTT	CATSPDQGLNQPQHF
TRBD1	TRBV28	.	TRBJ2-7	TGTGCCAGCAGTTCGAGTGGACAGGGGATTTGGCAGTACTTC	CASSSSGQGIWQYF
.	TRBV9	.	TRBJ1-4	TGTGCCAGCAGCGTAGGCGGGGATGAAAAACTGTTTTTT	CASSVGGDEKLFF
.	TRBV15	once	TRBJ2-7	TGTGCCACCAGCAGAGATCGCTACGAGCAGTACTTC	CATSRDRYEQYF
.	TRBV27	.	TRBJ2-7	TGTGCCAGCAGCCCCGGGTCCTACTACGAGCAGTACTTC	CASSPGSYYEQYF
TRBD1	TRBV27	.	TRBJ2-7	TGTGCCAGCAGTTTATCGGCAGGGGGCGGTGAGCAGTACTTC	CASSLSAGGGEQYF
.	TRBV10-2	.	TRBJ1-6	TGCGCCAGCAGTCCTACCGCGGGCCAATATTCACCCCTCCACTTT	CASSPTAGQYSPLHF
TRBD1	TRBV10-3	.	TRBJ1-1	TGTGCCATCAGGGGGACAGCCACCTTGGTAATGAACACTGAAGCTTTCTTT	CAIRGTATLVMNTEAFF
.	TRBV9	.	TRBJ1-4	TGTGCCAGCAGCACCCCCTCGGCGGGGGCAGAGGAAAAACTGTTTTTT	CASSTPSAGAEEKLFF
TRBD2	TRBV5-4	.	TRBJ2-3	TGTGCCAGCAGCTTGGGACTAGCGGGGGGGCTTAGAAAAGAAGATACGCAGTATTTT	CASSLGLAGGLRKEDTQYF
TRBD1	TRBV18	.	TRBJ2-1	TGTGCCAGCTCAGTGACAGGGGACAATGAGCAGTTCTTC	CASSVTGDNEQFF
TRBD1	TRBV6-5	.	TRBJ1-1	TGTGCCAGCAGGACAGGGATGAACACTGAAGCTTTCTTT	CASRTGMNTEAFF
.	TRBV5-1	.	TRBJ2-5	TGCGCCAGCAGCTTGGTGTCAGGGGAAGAGACCCAGTACTTC	CASSLVSGEETQYF
.	TRBV19	.	TRBJ1-6	TGTGCCAGTAGTATTGAGGGGGGGTGGAATTCACCCCTCCACTTT	CASSIEGGWNSPLHF
.	TRBV7-2	.	TRBJ2-7	TGTGCCAGCAGCGTTTACCAGGTGTACGAGCAGTACTTC	CASSVYQVYEQYF
.	TRBV7-8	.	TRBJ1-5	TGTGCCAGCAGCATGGACAGTAGCAATCAGCCCCAGCATTTT	CASSMDSSNQPQHF
TRBD2	TRBV19	.	TRBJ2-7	TGTGCCAGTAGTATAGATCCCCCGTCGACTAGCGGGGACAACGAGCAGTACTTC	CASSIDPPSTSGDNEQYF